Below are 22 T cell receptor beta chains sequenced from a single sample in a study of spatial heterogeneity in lung cancer (dated 2019 in TCRdb). The receptor library was made with 5' RACE. Sequencing used a NextSeq 500. TCRdb took the public reads, trimmed them with fastp at Q25, ran MiXCR for clone calling and kept in-frame beta chains. Each entry is one CDR3 protein sequence, shown with its most common DNA and genes. The table for this sample lists roughly 120,000 distinct CDR3 sequences; 10% to 15% of them were counted only once. Around a sixth of the sample rests with the top ten. The time point tag for this specimen amounts to: blood at routine non-recurrence follow-up after resection. Whole RNA extracted from tumor and nontumor lung tissue, or from cryopreserved PBMC samples, was used for TCR sequencing without cell sorting. The specimen was PBMCs, collected at follow-up. The source of these receptors is a male donor with early-stage non-small cell lung cancer.

The table lists this clonotype with many counts. DNA of the CDR3: TGCAGTGCTAGGGAATACGAGACCCAGTACTTC. The encoded protein is CSAREYETQYF. The rearrangement links TRBV20-1 to TRBJ2-5; D is undetermined. Per germline, CDR1 DFQATT and CDR2 SNEGSKA (reference sequence). V gave up 3 bases and J gave up 5 bases, with 7 bases separating them. The CDR3 has 11 amino acids.

The chain links TRBV27 to TRBJ1-1; D is uncertain. Looked up from germline, CDR1 is MNHEY and CDR2 is SMNVEV (reference sequence). There are 12 residues in the CDR3. V lost 4 bases and J lost 5, with 8 bases in between. This CDR3 is CASSSLVTEAFF. In DNA, the CDR3 is TGTGCCAGCAGTTCCCTCGTTACTGAAGCTTTCTTT.

This clonotype was picked up a small number of times. The chain has TRBV2 and TRBJ2-7; 7 bases align to TRBD1. CDR3 length: 14 amino acids. With V trimmed by 2 bases and J by 3 bases, 4 bases remained unmatched. Germline lookup yields CDR1 SNHLY and CDR2 FYNNEI. In DNA form, the CDR3 reads TGTGCCAGCAGTGAAACGCGACAGGGCTACGAGCAGTACTTC. Its protein is CASSETRQGYEQYF.

This clonotype was counted many times. CDR3 region: CAISELAKNIQYF. The CDR3 DNA follows: TGTGCCATCAGTGAGTTAGCCAAAAACATTCAGTACTTC. The chain carries TRBV10-3 and TRBJ2-4, with D unresolved. The CDR3 loop spans 13 amino acids. Germline-derived CDR1 and CDR2 are ENHRY and SYGVKD. Trimming shortened V by 1 base and J by 0 bases, and 1 base separated the two germline ends.

This clonotype occurred many times. The V and J genes are TRBV10-1 and TRBJ2-1, with D tentatively TRBD2 (7 bases). The germline CDR1 and CDR2 sequences are WNHNN and SYGVQD (reference sequence). The germline V and J ends were trimmed by 5 bases and 7 bases, with 18 bases remaining between them. The CDR3 totals 15 residues. The CDR3 sequence: CASSPRGGGPNEQFF. Here the CDR3 DNA reads TGCGCCAGCAGTCCTAGAGGGGGGGGGCCGAATGAGCAGTTCTTC.

V usage is TRBV6-5 and J usage is TRBJ1-1; 10 bases line up with TRBD1. V lost 10 bases, J lost 5 bases, and 7 bases stayed unmatched. This CDR3 is built from 13 residues. Germline CDR1 and CDR2: MNHEY and SVGAGI. The CDR3 loop reads CANGDRGRTEAFF. The DNA for the CDR3 is TGTGCCAACGGGGACAGGGGAAGGACTGAAGCTTTCTTT.

A few counts support this clonotype. This chain links TRBV7-2 with TRBJ1-4; possibly TRBD1 for D (6 bases). The V and J ends lost 5 bases and 1 base respectively, with 14 bases between them. The CDR3 spans 16 residues. Per germline, CDR1 SGHTA and CDR2 FQGNSA. The CDR3 reads CASSVSTGLTNEKLFF. CDR3 coding DNA: TGTGCCAGCAGCGTCTCAACAGGGTTAACTAATGAAAAACTGTTTTTT.

The gene calls are TRBV7-9 and TRBJ2-6; perhaps TRBD1 as D (5 bases). This CDR3 is built from 18 residues. V shed 6 bases and J shed 0 bases, with 18 bases lying between them. Germline V gene lookup returns CDR1 SEHNR and CDR2 FQNEAQ (reference sequence). CDR3 sequence reads: CASSGTRQLSSGANVLTF. The DNA for the CDR3 is TGTGCCAGCAGTGGAACCCGACAGCTGAGCTCTGGGGCCAACGTCCTGACTTTC.

This clonotype has at least ten counts. The gene calls are TRBV7-2 and TRBJ2-4; D not resolved. CDR3 length: 16 amino acids. V shed 2 bases and J shed 0 bases, with 11 bases lying between them. From germline, CDR1 is SGHTA and CDR2 FQGNSA. The chain's CDR3 is CASSLLGSPAKNIQYF. Written as DNA, the CDR3 is TGTGCCAGCAGCTTACTGGGCAGCCCAGCCAAAAACATTCAGTACTTC.

In this sample, this clonotype turned up a few times. The rearrangement uses TRBV6-5 and TRBJ2-1; 8 nucleotides align to TRBD2. The CDR3 is 16 amino acids. J lost 5 bases, V lost 5 bases, and 11 bases had no gene match. Germline V gene lookup returns CDR1 MNHEY and CDR2 SVGAGI. CDR3 region: CASSRTSGGRNNEQFF. Written as DNA, the CDR3 is TGTGCCAGCAGTAGAACAAGCGGGGGAAGGAACAATGAGCAGTTCTTC.

The chain uses TRBV18 and TRBJ1-2, with D maybe TRBD1 (5 bases). The CDR3 runs to 12 residues. Germline V gene lookup returns CDR1 KGHSH and CDR2 LQKENI. Trimming pared 3 bases from V and 6 bases from J, leaving 8 bases between. The CDR3 loop reads CASSPSGHGYTF. CDR3 coding DNA: TGTGCCAGCTCACCCTCGGGGCATGGCTACACCTTC.

This clonotype was found many times. The CDR3 region is CATSAYSNYGYTF. The CDR3, as DNA: TGTGCCACCAGTGCATACAGCAACTATGGCTACACCTTC. The V gene is TRBV24-1, the J gene TRBJ1-2; D gene unclear. With 5 bases removed from V and 2 bases from J, the gap between germline ends came to 8 bases. The CDR3 is 13 residues long. Germline loops: CDR1 KGHDR, CDR2 SFDVKD.

V and J are TRBV2 and TRBJ2-1, with D uncertain. The germline V gene has CDR1 SNHLY and CDR2 FYNNEI. CDR3 length equals 13 residues. V was pared by 6 bases and J by 9 bases, with 15 bases between. The CDR3 nucleotides are TGTGCCAGCAGCCGGTACAGATCGAGTGAGCAGTTCTTC. Translated: CASSRYRSSEQFF.

This clonotype was seen only a few times. The V call is TRBV29-1, the J call TRBJ2-5, with D possibly matching TRBD1 (7 bases). V was trimmed by 3 bases and J by 5 bases, leaving 16 bases between them. The CDR3 is 14 residues long. The germline V gene encodes CDR1 SQVTM and CDR2 ANQGSEA. The CDR3 is CSVDAGGGWETQYF. For the CDR3, the DNA is TGCAGCGTTGATGCAGGGGGAGGATGGGAGACCCAGTACTTC. Together with reference TRBV29-1 and TRBJ2-5, the CDR3 gives the full variable domain: SAVISQKPSRDICQRGTSLTIQCQVDSQVTMMFWYRQQPGQSLTLIATANQGSEATYESGFVIDKFPISRPNLTFSTLTVSNMSPEDSSIYLCSVDAGGGWETQYFGPGTRLLVL.

In its sample, this clonotype was seen many times. The J gene is TRBJ1-1, the V gene TRBV10-2; a possible D gene is TRBD1 (5 bases). V shed 4 bases and J shed 1 base, with 13 bases lying between them. The CDR3 loop spans 15 amino acids. Per the germline V gene, CDR1 is WSHSY and CDR2 is SAAADI. The chain's CDR3 is CASSVFPTENTEAFF. CDR3 nucleotides: TGCGCCAGCAGTGTTTTCCCGACAGAGAACACTGAAGCTTTCTTT.

This clonotype was counted at least ten times. The chain links TRBV5-1 to TRBJ1-1; D remains ambiguous. The CDR3 runs 14 residues. Germline CDR1 is SGHRS and CDR2 is YFSETQ. Trimming removed 4 bases from V and 2 bases from J, with 12 bases in between. Here the CDR3 reads CASSPRGINTEAFF. CDR3 in DNA: TGCGCCAGCAGCCCTAGAGGGATTAACACTGAAGCTTTCTTT.

The genes are TRBV5-1 and TRBJ2-3; 9 positions match TRBD2. V shed 4 bases and J 1 base; nucleotides not matched to a gene: 4. Germline loops: CDR1 SGHRS, CDR2 YFSETQ. The CDR3 runs 15 residues. The DNA for the CDR3 is TGCGCCAGCAGCCCACGGACTAGCGGCACAGATACGCAGTATTTT. Translating it yields CASSPRTSGTDTQYF.

This clonotype was observed many times. This sequence joins TRBV15 and TRBJ1-5, with D perhaps matching TRBD1 (5 bases). V was clipped by 3 bases and J by 7 bases, with 22 bases between them. The CDR3 runs to 17 residues. Germline values: CDR1 LNHNV, CDR2 YYDKDF (reference sequence). The CDR3 region is CATSSARGGRVGQPQHF. CDR3 sequence (DNA): TGTGCCACCAGCAGTGCTCGGGGCGGGAGAGTAGGCCAGCCCCAGCATTTT.

In this sample, this clonotype turned up a few times. This rearrangement joins TRBV4-3 to TRBJ1-5; D unresolved. The CDR3 consists of 14 residues. CDR1 LGHNA and CDR2 YSLEER come from the germline V gene. Trimming removed 0 bases at V and 9 bases at J, with 12 bases between. The CDR3 region has the DNA TGCGCCAGCAGCCAAGAATGGCCGTCTGGGCCCCAGCATTTT. It translates to CASSQEWPSGPQHF.

The chain has TRBV5-4 and TRBJ1-6; a weak D match, TRBD1 (6 bases). Germline V lookup: CDR1 SGHNT, CDR2 YYREEE (reference sequence). This CDR3 comprises 15 residues. V shed 0 bases and J shed 7 bases, with 11 bases lying between them. The CDR3 loop is CASSLEGGRNSPLHF. The CDR3, as DNA: TGTGCCAGCAGCTTGGAAGGGGGAAGGAATTCACCCCTCCACTTT. Full variable domain (outside the CDR3, taken from reference TRBV5-4 and TRBJ1-6): ETGVTQSPTHLIKTRGQQVTLRCSSQSGHNTVSWYQQALGQGPQFIFQYYREEENGRGNFPPRFSGLQFPNYSSELNVNALELDDSALYLCASSLEGGRNSPLHFGNGTRLTVT.

In its sample, this clonotype was seen many times. The chain is built from TRBV20-1 and TRBJ2-7, with D uncertain. V lost 0 bases, J lost 3 bases, and 12 bases lay in between. This CDR3 contains 14 residues. Germline loops: CDR1 DFQATT, CDR2 SNEGSKA (reference sequence). The CDR3 here is CSARDLGELYEQYF. The CDR3 DNA sequence: TGCAGTGCTAGAGATCTTGGGGAACTCTACGAGCAGTACTTC.

This clonotype was counted many times. The CDR3 sequence: CSASGRGLSEQYF. The CDR3 bases are TGCAGTGCTAGCGGCAGGGGGCTAAGCGAGCAGTACTTC. V and J are TRBV20-1 and TRBJ2-7; 8 bases map to TRBD1. Trimming took 3 bases from V and 6 from J; bases not matched to a gene: 7. The germline gives CDR1 DFQATT, CDR2 SNEGSKA (reference sequence). CDR3 length: 13 residues.